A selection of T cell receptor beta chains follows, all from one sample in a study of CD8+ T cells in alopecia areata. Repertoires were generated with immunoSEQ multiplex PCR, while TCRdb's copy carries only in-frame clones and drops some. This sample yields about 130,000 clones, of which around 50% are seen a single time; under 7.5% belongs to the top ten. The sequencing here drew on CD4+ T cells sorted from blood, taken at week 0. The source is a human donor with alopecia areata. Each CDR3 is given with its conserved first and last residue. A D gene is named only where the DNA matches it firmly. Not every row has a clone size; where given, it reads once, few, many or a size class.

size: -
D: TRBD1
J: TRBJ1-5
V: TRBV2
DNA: TGTGCCAGCAGTGCACAGGGGGGTGGCAATCAGCCCCAGCATTTT
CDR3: CASSAQGGGNQPQHF

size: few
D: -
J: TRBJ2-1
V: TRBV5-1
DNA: TGCGCCAGCAGCTTGTGGGAGGAGCAGTTCTTC
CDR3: CASSLWEEQFF

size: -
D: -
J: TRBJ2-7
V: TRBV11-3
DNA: TGTGCCAGCAGCCCACCCCTAGCAGGGAGCCACGAGCAGTACTTC
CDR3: CASSPPLAGSHEQYF

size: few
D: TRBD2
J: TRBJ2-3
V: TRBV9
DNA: TGTGCCAGCAGCTTAGCGGGGGCAGTGGATACGCAGTATTTT
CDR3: CASSLAGAVDTQYF

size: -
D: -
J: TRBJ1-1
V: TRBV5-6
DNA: TGTGCCAGCAGTTATCCCTCAGGGGAAGCTTTCTTT
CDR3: CASSYPSGEAFF

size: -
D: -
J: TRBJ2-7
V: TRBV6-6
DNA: TGTGCCAGCACCCTTCGGGTCTCCTACGAGCAGTACTTC
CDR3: CASTLRVSYEQYF

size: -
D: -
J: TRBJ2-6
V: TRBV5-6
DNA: TGTGCCAGCAGTCCCTCGCGGGGGGCCAACGTCCTGACTTTC
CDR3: CASSPSRGANVLTF

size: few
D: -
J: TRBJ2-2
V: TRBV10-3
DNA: TGTGCCATCAGTGAGGGCGCCGGGGAGCTGTTTTTT
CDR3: CAISEGAGELFF

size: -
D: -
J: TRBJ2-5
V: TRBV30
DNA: TGTGCCTGGCACCAGGGAACTGGGGGAGAGACCCAGTACTTC
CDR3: CAWHQGTGGETQYF

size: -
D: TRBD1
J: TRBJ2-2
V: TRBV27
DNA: TGTGCCAGCAGTTTACTGGGACAGGCGAGCACCGGGGAGCTGTTTTTT
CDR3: CASSLLGQASTGELFF

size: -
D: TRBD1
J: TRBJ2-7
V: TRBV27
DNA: TGTGCCAGCAGTACGCCGGGACAGGGGAAGGACGAGCAGTACTTC
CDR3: CASSTPGQGKDEQYF

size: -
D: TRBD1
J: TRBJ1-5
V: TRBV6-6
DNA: TGTGCCAGCAGTTTGGGACAGGGGAGCAATCAGCCCCAGCATTTT
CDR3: CASSLGQGSNQPQHF

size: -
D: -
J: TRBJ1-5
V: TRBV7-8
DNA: TGTGCCAGCAGCTCGGGTGGTATGAATCAGCCCCAGCATTTT
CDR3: CASSSGGMNQPQHF

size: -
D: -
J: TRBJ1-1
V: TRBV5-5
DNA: TGTGCCAGCAGCAGCATAGGGTCGGACACTGAAGCTTTCTTT
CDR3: CASSSIGSDTEAFF

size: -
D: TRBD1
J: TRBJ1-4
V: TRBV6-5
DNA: TGTGCCAGCAGCCGGGACAGGGAATTACTGTTTTTT
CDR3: CASSRDRELLFF

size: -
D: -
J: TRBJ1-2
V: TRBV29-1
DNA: TGCAGCGTTGACCTACAGGGTCAGGACTATGGCTACACCTTC
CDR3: CSVDLQGQDYGYTF

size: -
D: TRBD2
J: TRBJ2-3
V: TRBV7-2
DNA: TGTGCCAGCAGCTTAGGGCTAGCGGGTGGCACAGATACGCAGTATTTT
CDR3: CASSLGLAGGTDTQYF

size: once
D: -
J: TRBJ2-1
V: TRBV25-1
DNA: TGTGCCAGCAGTGAAAACAGGAATAAGCAGTTCTTC
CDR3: CASSENRNKQFF

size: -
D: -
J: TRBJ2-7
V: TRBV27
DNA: TGTGCCAGCAGTTTATGGGGGGCCGAGCAGTACTTC
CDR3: CASSLWGAEQYF

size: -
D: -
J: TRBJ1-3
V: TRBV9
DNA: TGTGCCAGCAGCGCCCACCCCTCTGGAAACACCATATATTTT
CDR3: CASSAHPSGNTIYF

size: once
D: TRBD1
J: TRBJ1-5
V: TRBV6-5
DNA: TGTGCCAGCCGAACAGGGGCTAATTTCAATCAGCCCCAGCATTTT
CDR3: CASRTGANFNQPQHF

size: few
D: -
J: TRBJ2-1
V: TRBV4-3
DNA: TGCGCCAGCAGCCAAGATCATAAGGGAGAGCAGTTCTTC
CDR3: CASSQDHKGEQFF

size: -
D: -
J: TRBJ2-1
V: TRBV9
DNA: TGTGCCAGCAGCGCCCAGAAGACTTACAATGAGCAGTTCTTC
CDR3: CASSAQKTYNEQFF

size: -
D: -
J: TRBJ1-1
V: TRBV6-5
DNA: TGTGCCAGCTCGCGGGACCCGGGGGACACTGAAGCTTTCTTT
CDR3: CASSRDPGDTEAFF

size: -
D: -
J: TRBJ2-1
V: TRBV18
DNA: TGTGCCAGCTCCCCGGATCGTGAGCAGTTCTTC
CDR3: CASSPDREQFF

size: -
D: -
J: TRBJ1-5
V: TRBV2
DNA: TGTGCCAGCAAGGCAGGGTCGTTTAGCAATCAGCCCCAGCATTTT
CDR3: CASKAGSFSNQPQHF

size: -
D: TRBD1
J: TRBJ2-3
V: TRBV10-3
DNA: TGTGCCATCAGTCCCCAGGGGGCAGGCACAGATACGCAGTATTTT
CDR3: CAISPQGAGTDTQYF

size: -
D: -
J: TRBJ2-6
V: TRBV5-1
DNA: TGCGCCAGCTCAGCTGGGGCCAACGTCCTGACTTTC
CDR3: CASSAGANVLTF

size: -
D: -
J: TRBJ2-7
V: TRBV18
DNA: TGTGCCAGCTCATACACGAGTGGCTACGAGCAGTACTTC
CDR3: CASSYTSGYEQYF

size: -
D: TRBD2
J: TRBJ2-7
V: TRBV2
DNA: TGTGCCAGACGGACTAGCGGGGGATACGAGCAGTACTTC
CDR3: CARRTSGGYEQYF

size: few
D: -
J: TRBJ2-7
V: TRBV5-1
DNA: TGCGCCAGCAGCTTGGCCTCGGCAGGGGACTCCTACGAGCAGTACTTC
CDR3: CASSLASAGDSYEQYF

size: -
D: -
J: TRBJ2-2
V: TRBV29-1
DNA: TGCAGCGCCCGGACGGCGGTCGGGGGAGCCGGGGAGCTGTTTTTT
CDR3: CSARTAVGGAGELFF

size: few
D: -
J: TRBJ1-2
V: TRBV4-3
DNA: TGCGCCAGCAGCCGCGGAACTTCCAACTATGGCTACACCTTC
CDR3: CASSRGTSNYGYTF

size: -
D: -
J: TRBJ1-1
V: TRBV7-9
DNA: TGTGCCAGCAGGCCTCCCGGGACCGGTAAAGCTTTCTTT
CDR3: CASRPPGTGKAFF

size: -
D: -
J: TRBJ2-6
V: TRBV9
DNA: TGTGCCAGCAGCGTGGGGTCCTCTGGGGCCAACGTCCTGACTTTC
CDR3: CASSVGSSGANVLTF

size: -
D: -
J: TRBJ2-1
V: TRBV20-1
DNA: TGCTTGCCTAAGGCCTACAATGAGCAGTTCTTC
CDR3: CLPKAYNEQFF

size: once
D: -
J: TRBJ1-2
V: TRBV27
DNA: TGTGCCAGCAGTTTATCTCGCGGTAACTATGGCTACACCTTC
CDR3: CASSLSRGNYGYTF

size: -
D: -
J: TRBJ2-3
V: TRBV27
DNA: TGTGCCAGCAGTCAACAGGGATGGACAGATACGCAGTATTTT
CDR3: CASSQQGWTDTQYF

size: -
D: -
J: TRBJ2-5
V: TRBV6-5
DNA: TGTGCCAGCAGCCTATGGGGTCGGGAGACCCAGTACTTC
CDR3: CASSLWGRETQYF

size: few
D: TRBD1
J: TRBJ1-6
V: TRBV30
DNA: TGTGCCTGGGGGACAGGGGGTGCCTCTAATTCACCCCTCCACTTT
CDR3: CAWGTGGASNSPLHF

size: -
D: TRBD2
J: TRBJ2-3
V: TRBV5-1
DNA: TGCGCCAGCAGCGAGACTAGCGGAAGCACAGATACGCAGTATTTT
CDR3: CASSETSGSTDTQYF

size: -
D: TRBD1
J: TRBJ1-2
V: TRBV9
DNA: TGTGCCAGCAGCTTCTACAGGGCGGGCAGGGGGCTTGGTGGCTACACCTTC
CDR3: CASSFYRAGRGLGGYTF

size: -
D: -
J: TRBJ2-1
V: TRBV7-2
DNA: TGTGCCAGCAGCCCCGGGACATTAGTGGGGCAGTTCTTC
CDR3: CASSPGTLVGQFF

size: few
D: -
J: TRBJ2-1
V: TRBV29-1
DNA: TGCAGCGTCGGGGCTCGGCGATCCGGGAACAATGAGCAGTTCTTC
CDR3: CSVGARRSGNNEQFF

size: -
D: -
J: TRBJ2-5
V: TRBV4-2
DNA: TGTGCCAGCAGCCCCACTAAGGGCAATAGAGAGACCCAGTACTTC
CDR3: CASSPTKGNRETQYF

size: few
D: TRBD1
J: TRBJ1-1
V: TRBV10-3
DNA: TGTGCCATCAGCGGACAGGGAGGGAACACTGAAGCTTTCTTT
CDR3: CAISGQGGNTEAFF

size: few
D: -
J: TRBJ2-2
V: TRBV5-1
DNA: TGCGCCAGCAGCCTACCCCCCGCTCAGGGCGGGGAGCTGTTTTTT
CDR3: CASSLPPAQGGELFF

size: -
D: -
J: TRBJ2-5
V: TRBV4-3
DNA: TGCGCCAGCAGCCCCTCTCGAGGGGGGGCACACCAAGAGACCCAGTACTTC
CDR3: CASSPSRGGAHQETQYF

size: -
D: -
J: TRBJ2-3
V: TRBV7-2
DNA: TGTGCCAGCAGCTTACGACAGCCCGGCACAGATACGCAGTATTTT
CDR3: CASSLRQPGTDTQYF

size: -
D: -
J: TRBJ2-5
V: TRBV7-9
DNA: TGTGCCAGCAGCCCGTTACTAGAAGAGACCCAGTACTTC
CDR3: CASSPLLEETQYF

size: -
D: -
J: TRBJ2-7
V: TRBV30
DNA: TGTGCCTGGAGTGGTATTGGGTTATCCTACGAGCAGTACTTC
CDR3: CAWSGIGLSYEQYF

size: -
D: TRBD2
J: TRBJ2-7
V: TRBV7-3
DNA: TGTGCCAGCAGCTCAGGACTAGCGGGCGACGAGCAGTACTTC
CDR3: CASSSGLAGDEQYF

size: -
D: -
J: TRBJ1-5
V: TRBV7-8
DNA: TGTGCCAGCAGCTTAGTTTCACCAAATCAGCCCCAGCATTTT
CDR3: CASSLVSPNQPQHF

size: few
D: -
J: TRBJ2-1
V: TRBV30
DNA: TGTGCCTGGGGAATCAAGGGCAATGAGCAGTTCTTC
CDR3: CAWGIKGNEQFF

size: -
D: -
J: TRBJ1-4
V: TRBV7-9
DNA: TGTGCCAGCAGCTTAGGCGAGGGGAGCCATGAAAAACTGTTTTTT
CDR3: CASSLGEGSHEKLFF